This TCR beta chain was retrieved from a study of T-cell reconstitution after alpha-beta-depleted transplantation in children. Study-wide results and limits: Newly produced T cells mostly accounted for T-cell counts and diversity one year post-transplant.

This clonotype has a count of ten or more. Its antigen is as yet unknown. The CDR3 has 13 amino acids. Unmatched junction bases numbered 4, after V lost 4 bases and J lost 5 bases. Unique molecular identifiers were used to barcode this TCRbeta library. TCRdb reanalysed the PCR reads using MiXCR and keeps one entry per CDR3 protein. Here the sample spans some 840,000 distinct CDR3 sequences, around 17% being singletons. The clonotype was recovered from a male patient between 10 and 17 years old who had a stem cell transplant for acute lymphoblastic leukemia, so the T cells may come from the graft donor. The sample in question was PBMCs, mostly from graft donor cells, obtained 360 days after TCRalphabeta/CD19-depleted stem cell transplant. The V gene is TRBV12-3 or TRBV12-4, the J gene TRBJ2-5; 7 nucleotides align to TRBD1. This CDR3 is CASSSDRAETQYF. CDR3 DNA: TGTGCCAGCAGTTCTGACAGGGCCGAGACCCAGTACTTC.